The sequence of this T cell receptor (beta chain) was determined in a study of cytomegalovirus exposure and HLA in healthy donors. Study conclusions and caveats: It was reported that the classifier diagnosed cytomegalovirus status with high specificity and sensitivity in both the original and validation cohorts. Most TCR sequences showed up rarely, but some public TCRs showed up in many donors. CMV antigen specificity was confirmed in vitro for three CMV-associated chains.

Data came from immunoSEQ multiplex PCR; TCRdb stores just in-frame clones and leaves some out. The table includes about 180,000 clones, 85% detected once. CDR1 SGHVS and CDR2 FQNEAQ come from the germline V gene. V shed 2 bases and J 4 bases; nucleotides not matched to a gene: 4. The CDR3 length is 15 residues. This clone came up a few times. The antigen remains undetermined. This chain connects TRBV7-8 to TRBJ2-7, with 11 bases aligning to TRBD2. This clonotype was sampled from a man aged 18 to 35 in good health and CMV-seropositive. The specimen sequenced was PBMCs. DNA of the CDR3: TGTGCCAGCAGCTTACTTAGCGGGGGGGCTTACGAGCAGTACTTC. Translated: CASSLLSGGAYEQYF.